This T cell receptor (beta chain) was captured in a study of T-cell reconstitution after alpha-beta-depleted transplantation in children. Library preparation (for TCRbeta) was performed with unique molecular identifiers. TCRdb recomputed calls from the PCR reads with MiXCR, one row per CDR3 protein. Of some 590,000 distinct CDR3 sequences in the sample, roughly a tenth were seen once. Germline V gene data show CDR1 as LGHDT and CDR2 as YNNKEL (reference sequence). The CDR3 is 13 amino acids. V shed 4 bases and J shed 4 bases, with 11 bases lying between them. Sequencing was performed on PBMCs from the stem cell graft donor, taken from the stem cell graft. This clonotype originated in a human donor who donated a stem cell graft to a child with acute myeloid leukemia. The genes are TRBV3-1 and TRBJ2-7; D gene uncertain. The CDR3 coding sequence is TGTGCCAGCAGCCCTACCCGGGTGTACGAGCAGTACTTC. This encodes CASSPTRVYEQYF.